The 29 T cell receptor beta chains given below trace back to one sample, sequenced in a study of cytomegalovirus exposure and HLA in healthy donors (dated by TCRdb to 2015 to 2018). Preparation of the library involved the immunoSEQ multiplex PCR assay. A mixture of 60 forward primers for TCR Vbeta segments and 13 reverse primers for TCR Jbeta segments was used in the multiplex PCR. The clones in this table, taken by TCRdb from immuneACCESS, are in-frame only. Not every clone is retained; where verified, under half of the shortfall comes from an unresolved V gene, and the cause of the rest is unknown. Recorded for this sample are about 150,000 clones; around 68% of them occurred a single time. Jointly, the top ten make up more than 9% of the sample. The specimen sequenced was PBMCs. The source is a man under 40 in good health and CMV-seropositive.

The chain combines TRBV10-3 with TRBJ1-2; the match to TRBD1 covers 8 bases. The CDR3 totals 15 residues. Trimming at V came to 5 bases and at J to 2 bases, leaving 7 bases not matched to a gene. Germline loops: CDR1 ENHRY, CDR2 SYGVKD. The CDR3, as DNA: TGTGCCATCAGTCCGACAGGGGATCAGAACTATGGCTACACCTTC. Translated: CAISPTGDQNYGYTF.

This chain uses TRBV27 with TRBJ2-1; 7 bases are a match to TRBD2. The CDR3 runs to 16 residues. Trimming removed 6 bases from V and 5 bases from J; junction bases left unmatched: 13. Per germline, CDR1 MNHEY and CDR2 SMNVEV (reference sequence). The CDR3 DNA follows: TGTGCCAGCAGATCCACCGGGACTAAGAGCGACAATGAGCAGTTCTTC. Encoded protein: CASRSTGTKSDNEQFF.

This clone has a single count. DNA for the CDR3: TGTGCCAGCAGCTTGGCAGGGGAGAACACTGAAGCTTTCTTT. The encoded protein is CASSLAGENTEAFF. This chain joins TRBV11-3 and TRBJ1-1; maybe TRBD1 (6 bases). The CDR3 is 14 amino acids. CDR1 and CDR2 (germline): SGHNT, YENEEA. With 3 bases removed from V and 1 base from J, the gap between germline ends came to 9 bases.

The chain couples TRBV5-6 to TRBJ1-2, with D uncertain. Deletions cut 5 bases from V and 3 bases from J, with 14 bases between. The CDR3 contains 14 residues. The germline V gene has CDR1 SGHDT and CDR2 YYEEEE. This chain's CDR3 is CASSSLSSDYGYTF. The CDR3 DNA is TGTGCCAGCAGTTCTCTTTCCTCCGACTATGGCTACACCTTC.

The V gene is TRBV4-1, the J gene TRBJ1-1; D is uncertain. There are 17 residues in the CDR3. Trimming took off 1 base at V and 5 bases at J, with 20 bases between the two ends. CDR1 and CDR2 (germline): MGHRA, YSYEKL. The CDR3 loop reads CASSQGRVDQIITEAFF. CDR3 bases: TGCGCCAGCAGCCAAGGGAGGGTGGATCAAATCATTACTGAAGCTTTCTTT.

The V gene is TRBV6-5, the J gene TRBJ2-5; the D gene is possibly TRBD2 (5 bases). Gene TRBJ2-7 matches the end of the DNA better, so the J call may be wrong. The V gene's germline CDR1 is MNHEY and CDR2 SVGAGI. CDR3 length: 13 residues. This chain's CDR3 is CASNSAVTYEQYF. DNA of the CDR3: TGTGCCAGCAACTCAGCGGTTACCTACGAGCAGTACTTC.

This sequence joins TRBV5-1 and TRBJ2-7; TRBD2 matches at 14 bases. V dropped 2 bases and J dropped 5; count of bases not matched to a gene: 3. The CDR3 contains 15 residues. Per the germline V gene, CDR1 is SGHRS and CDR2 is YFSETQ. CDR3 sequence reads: CASSFGTSGSNEQYF. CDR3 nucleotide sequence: TGCGCCAGCAGCTTCGGGACTAGCGGGAGCAACGAGCAGTACTTC.

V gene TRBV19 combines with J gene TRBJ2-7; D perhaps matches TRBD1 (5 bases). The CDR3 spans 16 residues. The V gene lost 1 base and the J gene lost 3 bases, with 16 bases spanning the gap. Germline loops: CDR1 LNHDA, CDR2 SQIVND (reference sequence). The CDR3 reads CASSIGEGASFYEQYF. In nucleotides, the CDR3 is TGTGCCAGTAGTATAGGGGAAGGGGCCTCCTTCTACGAGCAGTACTTC.

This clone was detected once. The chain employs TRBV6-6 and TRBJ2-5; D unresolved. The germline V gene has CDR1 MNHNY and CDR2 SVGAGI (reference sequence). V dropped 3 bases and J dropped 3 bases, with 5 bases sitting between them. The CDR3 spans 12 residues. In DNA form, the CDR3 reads TGTGCCAGCAGTTATTCAAAAGAGACCCAGTACTTC. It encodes CASSYSKETQYF.

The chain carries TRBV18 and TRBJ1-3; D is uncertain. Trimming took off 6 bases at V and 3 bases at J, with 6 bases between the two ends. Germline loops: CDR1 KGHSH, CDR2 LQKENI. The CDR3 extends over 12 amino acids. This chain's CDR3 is CASSQIGNTIYF. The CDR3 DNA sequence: TGTGCCAGCTCTCAGATTGGAAACACCATATATTTT.

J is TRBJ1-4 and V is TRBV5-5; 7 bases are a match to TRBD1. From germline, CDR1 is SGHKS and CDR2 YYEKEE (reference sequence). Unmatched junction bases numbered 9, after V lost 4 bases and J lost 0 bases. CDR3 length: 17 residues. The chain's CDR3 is CASSRFQGDATNEKLFF. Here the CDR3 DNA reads TGTGCCAGCAGCCGTTTTCAGGGGGATGCAACTAATGAAAAACTGTTTTTT.

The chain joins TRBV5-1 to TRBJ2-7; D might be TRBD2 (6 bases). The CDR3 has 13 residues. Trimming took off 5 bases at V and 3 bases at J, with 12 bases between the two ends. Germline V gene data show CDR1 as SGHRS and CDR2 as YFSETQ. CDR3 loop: CASRSSDDYEQYF. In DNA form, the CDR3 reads TGCGCCAGCAGGTCTAGCGATGACTACGAGCAGTACTTC.

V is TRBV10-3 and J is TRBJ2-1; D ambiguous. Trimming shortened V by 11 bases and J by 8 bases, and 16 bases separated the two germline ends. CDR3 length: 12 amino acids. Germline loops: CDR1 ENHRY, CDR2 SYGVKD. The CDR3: CAGSQRFDEQFF. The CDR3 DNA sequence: TGTGCCGGCTCCCAGCGATTCGATGAGCAGTTCTTC.

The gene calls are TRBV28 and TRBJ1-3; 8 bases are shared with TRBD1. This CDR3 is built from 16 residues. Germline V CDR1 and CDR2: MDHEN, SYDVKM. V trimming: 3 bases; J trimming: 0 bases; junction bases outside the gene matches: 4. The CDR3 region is CASSFPGTGSGNTIYF. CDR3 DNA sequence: TGTGCCAGCAGTTTTCCCGGGACAGGCTCTGGAAACACCATATATTTT.

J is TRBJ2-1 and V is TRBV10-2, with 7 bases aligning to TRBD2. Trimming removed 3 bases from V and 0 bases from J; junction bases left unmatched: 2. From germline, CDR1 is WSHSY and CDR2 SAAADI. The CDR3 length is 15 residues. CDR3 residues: CASSDWGGSYNEQFF. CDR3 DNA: TGCGCCAGCAGTGATTGGGGGGGCTCCTACAATGAGCAGTTCTTC.

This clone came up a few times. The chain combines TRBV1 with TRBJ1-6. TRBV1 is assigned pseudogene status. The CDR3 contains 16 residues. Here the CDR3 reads CTSSQSPSSYNSPLHF. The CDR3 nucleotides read TGCACCAGCAGCCAGAGTCCTAGCTCCTATAATTCACCCCTCCACTTT.

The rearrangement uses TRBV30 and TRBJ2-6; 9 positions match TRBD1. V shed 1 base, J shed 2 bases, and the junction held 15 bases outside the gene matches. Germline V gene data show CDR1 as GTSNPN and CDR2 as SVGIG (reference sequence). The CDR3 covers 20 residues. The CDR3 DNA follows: TGTGCCTGGAGTGGAAAAACAGGGGGCGCGGGAGCCCCTGGGGCCAACGTCCTGACTTTC. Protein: CAWSGKTGGAGAPGANVLTF.

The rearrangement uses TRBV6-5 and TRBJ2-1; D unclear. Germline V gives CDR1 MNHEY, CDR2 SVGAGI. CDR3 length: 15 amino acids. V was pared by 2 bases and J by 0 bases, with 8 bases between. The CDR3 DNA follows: TGTGCCAGCAGTTACAGATTGAGCTCCTACAATGAGCAGTTCTTC. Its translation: CASSYRLSSYNEQFF.

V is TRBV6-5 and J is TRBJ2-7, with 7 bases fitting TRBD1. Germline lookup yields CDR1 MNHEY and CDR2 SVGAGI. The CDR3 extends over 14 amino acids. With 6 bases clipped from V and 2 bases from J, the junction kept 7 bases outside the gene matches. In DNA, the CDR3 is TGTGCCAGCAGAAACCTCGGGACAGCCTACGAGCAGTACTTC. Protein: CASRNLGTAYEQYF.

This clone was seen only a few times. The CDR3 sequence: CARHRGDSGNTIYF. CDR3 coding DNA: TGTGCCAGGCACAGGGGTGACTCTGGAAACACCATATATTTT. The genes are TRBV2 and TRBJ1-3; 7 bases are a match to TRBD1. Trimming cost V 9 bases and J 0 bases; bases outside gene matches: 5. CDR3 length: 14 residues. Per the germline V gene, CDR1 is SNHLY and CDR2 is FYNNEI.

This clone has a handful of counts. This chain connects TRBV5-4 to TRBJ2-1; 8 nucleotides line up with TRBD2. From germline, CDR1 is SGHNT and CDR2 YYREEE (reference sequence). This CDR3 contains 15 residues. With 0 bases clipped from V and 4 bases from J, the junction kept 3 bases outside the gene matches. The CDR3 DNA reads TGTGCCAGCAGCTTGGCCGCTAGCGGGTACAATGAGCAGTTCTTC. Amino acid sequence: CASSLAASGYNEQFF.

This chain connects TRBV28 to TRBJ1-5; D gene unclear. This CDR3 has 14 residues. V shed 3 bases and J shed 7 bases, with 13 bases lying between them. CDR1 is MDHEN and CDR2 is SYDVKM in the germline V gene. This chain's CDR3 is CASSFFRGIQPQHF. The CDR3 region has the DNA TGTGCCAGCAGTTTCTTCCGGGGAATCCAGCCCCAGCATTTT.

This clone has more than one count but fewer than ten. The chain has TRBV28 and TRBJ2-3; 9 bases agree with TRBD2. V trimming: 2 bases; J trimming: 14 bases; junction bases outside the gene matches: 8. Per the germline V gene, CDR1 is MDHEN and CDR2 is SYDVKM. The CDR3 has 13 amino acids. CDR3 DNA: TGTGCCAGCAGTTTAGGGCTAGCGGGATTTCGGTATTTT. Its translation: CASSLGLAGFRYF.

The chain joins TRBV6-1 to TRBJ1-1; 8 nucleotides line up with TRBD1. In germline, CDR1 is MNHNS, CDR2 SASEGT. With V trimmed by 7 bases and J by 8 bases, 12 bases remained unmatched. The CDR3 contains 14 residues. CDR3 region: CASIYELAGGEAFF. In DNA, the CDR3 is TGTGCCAGCATCTACGAGCTGGCAGGGGGCGAAGCTTTCTTT.

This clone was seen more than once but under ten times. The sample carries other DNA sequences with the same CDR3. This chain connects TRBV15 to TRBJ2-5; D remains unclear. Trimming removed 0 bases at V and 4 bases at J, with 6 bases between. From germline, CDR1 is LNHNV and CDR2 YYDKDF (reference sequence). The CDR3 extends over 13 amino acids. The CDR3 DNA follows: TGTGCCACCAGCAGAGATCGAGGAGAGACCCAGTACTTC. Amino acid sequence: CATSRDRGETQYF.

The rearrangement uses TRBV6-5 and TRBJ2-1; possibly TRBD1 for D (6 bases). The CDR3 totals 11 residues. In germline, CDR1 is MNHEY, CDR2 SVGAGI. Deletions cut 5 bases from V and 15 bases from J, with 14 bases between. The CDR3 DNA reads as TGTGCCAGCAGTACTACAGGGATTCGGTTCTTC. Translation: CASSTTGIRFF.

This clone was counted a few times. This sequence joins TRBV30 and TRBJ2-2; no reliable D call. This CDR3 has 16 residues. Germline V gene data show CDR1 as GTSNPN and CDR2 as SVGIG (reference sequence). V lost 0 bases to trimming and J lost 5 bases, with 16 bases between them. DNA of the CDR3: TGTGCCTGGAGTGTACTGCGTCCCGCTCGGACCGGGGAGCTGTTTTTT. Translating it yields CAWSVLRPARTGELFF.

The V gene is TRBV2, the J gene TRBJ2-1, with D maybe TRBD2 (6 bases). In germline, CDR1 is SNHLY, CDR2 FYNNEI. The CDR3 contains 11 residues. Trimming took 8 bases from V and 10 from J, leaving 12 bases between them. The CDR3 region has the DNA TGTGCCAGCTCCGGCGGGAACGAGCAGTTCTTC. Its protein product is CASSGGNEQFF. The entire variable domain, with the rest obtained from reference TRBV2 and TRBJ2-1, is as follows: EPEVTQTPSHQVTQMGQEVILRCVPISNHLYFYWYRQILGQKVEFLVSFYNNEISEKSEIFDDQFSVERPDGSNFTLKIRSTKLEDSAMYFCASSGGNEQFFGPGTRLTVL.

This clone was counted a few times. CDR3 amino acids: CAISESGGSSNQPQHF. In nucleotides, the CDR3 is TGTGCCATCAGTGAGTCGGGGGGGTCGAGCAATCAGCCCCAGCATTTT. The chain recombines TRBV10-3 with TRBJ1-5; a possible D gene is TRBD1 (5 bases). The germline V gene encodes CDR1 ENHRY and CDR2 SYGVKD. V was pared by 0 bases and J by 1 base, with 10 bases between. The CDR3 consists of 16 residues.